Each of the 27 T cell receptor beta chains below was sequenced from the same sample in a study of tumor and adjacent non-tumor tissue in lung cancer. The template was RNA from unsorted bulk tissue. This non-tumor lung sample came from over 3 cm beyond the tumor edge. Three rounds of nested PCR, following a modified ARM-PCR protocol, produced the TCRbeta library. TCRdb reprocessed the multiplex PCR reads via MiXCR and lists one record per CDR3 protein. The sample consists of some 80,000 distinct CDR3 sequences, around 80% of them appearing once. Sequencing was carried out using distant non-tumor lung tissue. The receptors derive from a woman aged 45 to 65 with non-small cell lung cancer.

For this clonotype: Here the CDR3 omits its conserved ending phenylalanine or tryptophan, so a read error is the likely source. This chain connects TRBV5-6 to TRBJ2-1; tentatively, D is TRBD2 (5 bases). This CDR3 is 13 amino acids long. In germline, CDR1 is SGHDT, CDR2 YYEEEE. The chain's CDR3 is CVSGLSSAVEQFL. The CDR3 DNA follows: TGTGTCAGCGGCTTGTCTTCAGCGGTCGAGCAGTTCCTC.

In regard to this clonotype: One junction end does not reproduce the germline sequence, and a read error may be involved. The chain recombines TRBV6-5 with TRBJ2-7; D gene uncertain. The length of the CDR3 is 14 residues. Germline V gene sequence: CDR1 MNHEY, CDR2 SVGAGI. CDR3 loop: CASSYGDSSYEKYF. CDR3 DNA sequence: TGTGCCAGCAGTTACGGGGATAGCTCCTACGAGAAGTATTTC.

The chain is built from TRBV7-9 and TRBJ2-7, with unresolved D. The CDR3 has 14 residues. Germline V CDR1 and CDR2: SEHNR, FQNEAQ (reference sequence). V gave up 5 bases and J gave up 1 base, with 12 bases separating them. The CDR3 sequence is CASSQPGGSYEQYF. The DNA of the CDR3 is TGTGCCAGCAGCCAGCCAGGCGGATCCTACGAGCAGTACTTC.

On this clonotype itself: Compared with germline, one end of the junction differs, possibly owing to a read error. This chain uses TRBV5-1 with TRBJ1-3; D gene unclear. The germline gives CDR1 SGHRS, CDR2 YFSETQ. The CDR3 extends over 15 amino acids. CDR3 amino acids: CARSPLGGGGNTIYF. The CDR3 DNA reads TGCGCCAGGAGCCCGCTGGGAGGTGGTGGAAACACTATATATTTT.

To note about this clonotype: Mismatch with germline at one junction end may stem from a read error. V usage is TRBV5-4 and J usage is TRBJ2-5; D not certain. There are 11 residues in the CDR3. The germline gives CDR1 SGHNT, CDR2 YYREEE (reference sequence). CDR3 DNA sequence: TGTGCCAGCAGCCAACAAGAGACCCGGTACTTC. This codes for CASSQQETRYF.

Concerning this clonotype: The CDR3 end shows no conserved phenylalanine or tryptophan, and so a read error is likely. V gene TRBV12-3 or TRBV12-4 combines with J gene TRBJ1-6, with D perhaps TRBD1 (5 bases). The length of the CDR3 is 13 residues. CDR3 nucleotide sequence: TGTGCCAGCAGACCCGACAGTTCTTCACTCCTCCACTCT. Amino acid sequence: CASRPDSSSLLHS.

About this clonotype itself: A much larger clone lies one base from this, so it may be a read error. CDR3 coding DNA: TGTGCCACGTCACCGAGACAGGGATCCTCCTACGAGCAGTACTTC. Its translation is CATSPRQGSSYEQYF. The J gene is TRBJ2-7, the V gene TRBV10-3, with 7 positions matching TRBD1. The CDR3 contains 15 residues. The V gene end was trimmed by 10 bases and the J gene end by 0 bases; junction bases not matched to a gene: 12. Germline lookup yields CDR1 ENHRY and CDR2 SYGVKD.

On this clonotype itself: The junction departs from the called germline gene at one end, perhaps through a read error. The chain employs TRBV24-1 and TRBJ1-1; D gene unclear. The CDR3 runs 13 residues. In germline, CDR1 is KGHDR, CDR2 SFDVKD. CDR3 nucleotides: TGTGCCACCAGTGAACGGACGAACACTGAAACTTTCTTT. Protein: CATSERTNTETFF.

This clonotype turned up a few times. A much larger clone is a single base away; this may be a read error. V and J are TRBV7-9 and TRBJ2-7; no reliable D call. With 3 bases removed from V and 5 bases from J, the gap between germline ends came to 14 bases. Germline V lookup: CDR1 SEHNR, CDR2 FQNEAQ (reference sequence). This CDR3 comprises 14 residues. The CDR3 is CASSLTGLPNEQYF. The DNA of the CDR3 is TGTGCCAGCAGCTTGACCGGCTTGCCCAACGAGCAGTACTTC.

The rearrangement uses TRBV28 and TRBJ2-7; D might be TRBD1 (5 bases). CDR3 length equals 15 residues. Trimming shortened V by 6 bases and J by 5 bases, and 20 bases separated the two germline ends. The germline CDR1 and CDR2 sequences are MDHEN and SYDVKM. The CDR3 loop is CASSLVGHGNNEQYF. Here the CDR3 DNA reads TGTGCCAGCAGCTTGGTAGGACATGGTAACAACGAGCAGTACTTC.

Details on this clonotype: Possible read error: a much larger clone is one base away. The genes are TRBV7-9 and TRBJ1-3; no firm D call. V was clipped by 8 bases and J by 1 base, with 21 bases between them. This CDR3 contains 17 residues. CDR1 and CDR2 (germline): SEHNR, FQNEAQ (reference sequence). CDR3 sequence: CASGSGRGPASGNTIYF. The CDR3 region has the DNA TGTGCCAGCGGCTCCGGGAGAGGGCCTGCATCTGGAAACACCATATATTTT.

A remark on this clonotype: The missing conserved phenylalanine or tryptophan at the end of this CDR3 makes a read error likely. The chain joins TRBV12-3 or TRBV12-4 to TRBJ2-5, with D perhaps TRBD1 or TRBD2 (7 bases each). CDR3 length equals 14 residues. The CDR3 reads CASSWGQGGETQYL. In DNA form, the CDR3 reads TGTGCCAGCAGTTGGGGCCAGGGGGGGGAGACACAGTACTTA.

As concerns this clonotype: This likely comes from a read error, as the CDR3 has no conserved phenylalanine or tryptophan at its end. The CDR3 is CASSLLPRGGGSIGYTI. CDR3 nucleotide sequence: TGTGCCAGCAGTTTATTGCCGCGGGGCGGGGGGTCCATTGGCTACACCATC. The chain carries TRBV28 and TRBJ1-2, with D tentatively TRBD1 (5 bases). Germline V lookup: CDR1 MDHEN, CDR2 SYDVKM. Trimming left V 1 base short and J 7 bases short, with 22 bases between. The CDR3 consists of 17 residues.

In this sample, this clonotype turned up many times. J is TRBJ1-1 and V is TRBV6-2 or TRBV6-3; 8 bases are a match to TRBD1. V trimming: 5 bases; J trimming: 4 bases; junction bases outside the gene matches: 3. CDR1 MNHEY and CDR2 SVGEGT come from the germline V gene. The CDR3 is 13 residues long. The CDR3 DNA reads as TGTGCCAGCAGTCTTACAGGGGGCACTGAAGCTTTCTTT. Protein product: CASSLTGGTEAFF.

Of note for this clonotype: At one end, the junction sequence differs from germline, possibly due to a read error. The CDR3 sequence is CASSRPGTPPYKQYF. The CDR3 region has the DNA TGTGCCAGCAGTAGGCCCGGGACACCACCCTACAAGCAGTACTTC. The V call is TRBV6-5, the J call TRBJ2-7; maybe TRBD1 (6 bases). CDR3 length equals 15 residues. Germline V gives CDR1 MNHEY, CDR2 SVGAGI.

V gene TRBV12-3 or TRBV12-4 combines with J gene TRBJ2-5, with 8 bases that match TRBD2. With 9 bases clipped from V and 2 bases from J, the junction kept 11 bases outside the gene matches. The CDR3 totals 15 residues. The CDR3 nucleotides read TGTGCCAGTACCATGGGACTAGAGGGGCAAGAGACCCAGTACTTC. Residues: CASTMGLEGQETQYF.

Regarding this clonotype: A junction end diverges from the germline sequence, so it may reflect a read error. The gene calls are TRBV5-1 and TRBJ2-2; 9 bases map to TRBD1. The CDR3 spans 16 residues. CDR1 is SGHRS, CDR2 YFSETQ, per germline. CDR3 bases: TGCGCCAGCAGCTTGACAGGGGGCTCGGCCACCTGGGAGCTGTTTTTT. Translating gives CASSLTGGSATWELFF. The whole variable domain, filled in from reference TRBV5-1 and TRBJ2-2, reads KAGVTQTPRYLIKTRGQQVTLSCSPISGHRSVSWYQQTPGQGLQFLFEYFSETQRNKGNFPGRFSGRQFSNSRSEMNVSTLELGDSALYLCASSLTGGSATWELFFGEGSRLTVL.

The rearrangement uses TRBV6-5 and TRBJ2-5; D possibly matches TRBD1 or TRBD2 (5 bases each). This CDR3 is built from 15 residues. Trimming stripped 0 bases from V and 2 bases from J, with 10 bases between. Germline values: CDR1 MNHEY, CDR2 SVGAGI. As DNA, the CDR3 is TGTGCCAGCAGTTACTCGAGGGACGGTCAAGAGACCCAGTACTTC. As protein: CASSYSRDGQETQYF.

In the case of this clonotype: One end of the junction fails to match germline, which may point to a read error. V and J are TRBV11-2 and TRBJ2-7; D is undetermined. The CDR3 is 14 residues long. Germline CDR1 is SGHAT and CDR2 is FQNNGV. CDR3 in DNA: TGTGTCAGCAGCTTAGTTAGGGATAGCTACGAGCAGTGCTTC. Translated, it gives CVSSLVRDSYEQCF.

This CDR3 reads CASSLDWGTSRQFF. The CDR3 nucleotides read TGTGCCAGCAGCTTAGATTGGGGGACTAGCCGGCAATTCTTC. The V call is TRBV11-2, the J call TRBJ2-1, with TRBD2 matching over 9 bases. The junction had 10 bases not matched to a gene; V was cut back by 0 bases and J by 16 bases. The CDR3 has 14 residues. Germline values: CDR1 SGHAT, CDR2 FQNNGV.

As concerns this clonotype: Just one base apart from a much larger clone, this may be a read error. The rearrangement joins TRBV12-3 or TRBV12-4 to TRBJ2-1, with a weak D call TRBD2 (5 bases). The CDR3 contains 12 residues. Written as DNA, the CDR3 is TGTGCCAGCAGTTTTCAGCGGAATGAGCGGTTCTTC. Translating gives CASSFQRNERFF.

Comment on this clonotype: Possible read error: a much larger clone is one base away. The CDR3 region is CACSKRQGGNEKLFF. In DNA form, the CDR3 reads TGTGCCTGCAGCAAAAGACAGGGGGGTAATGAAAAACTGTTTTTT. This chain connects TRBV7-8 to TRBJ1-4, with TRBD1 identical over 9 bases. The CDR3 consists of 15 residues. CDR1 and CDR2 from the germline V gene are SGHVS and FQNEAQ.

This clonotype was observed at least ten times. The V gene is TRBV29-1, the J gene TRBJ1-2; 7 positions agree with TRBD1. The junction had 4 bases not matched to a gene; V was cut back by 5 bases and J by 4 bases. Germline V gene sequence: CDR1 SQVTM, CDR2 ANQGSEA. The CDR3 has 12 amino acids. Here the CDR3 reads CSVNRGSYGYTF. DNA of the CDR3: TGCAGCGTTAACAGGGGATCCTATGGCTACACCTTC.

This clonotype has ten or more counts. The chain combines TRBV24-1 with TRBJ2-7; D possibly matches TRBD1 or TRBD2 (5 bases each). The germline gives CDR1 KGHDR, CDR2 SFDVKD. This CDR3 is built from 14 residues. V was cut by 4 bases and J by 2 bases, with 11 bases left in between. CDR3 nucleotides: TGTGCCACCAGTGACGGGACCACCGCCTACGAGCAGTACTTC. Its protein product is CATSDGTTAYEQYF.

On this clonotype itself: Compared with germline, one end of the junction differs, possibly owing to a read error. The chain joins TRBV10-1 to TRBJ1-1, with 8 positions matching TRBD1. The CDR3 runs to 13 residues. The germline CDR1 and CDR2 sequences are WNHNN and SYGVQD (reference sequence). The CDR3 DNA reads as TGCACCAGCATCCCCGACAGGGGCGCTGAAGCTTTCTTT. The encoded protein is CTSIPDRGAEAFF.

Notes on this clonotype: The junction does not match germline at one end; this may be a read error. V usage is TRBV7-9 and J usage is TRBJ2-7; D gene uncertain. This CDR3 comprises 12 residues. The germline V gene encodes CDR1 SEHNR and CDR2 FQNEAQ (reference sequence). The CDR3 DNA reads as TGTACCAGCAGCTACGCATCCTACGAGCAGTACTTT. It is translated as CTSSYASYEQYF.

Turning to this clonotype: A much larger clone lies one base from this, so it may be a read error. This chain links TRBV28 with TRBJ2-3; D is uncertain. The CDR3 is 15 amino acids. In germline, CDR1 is MDHEN, CDR2 SYDVKM. The CDR3 region has the DNA TGTGCCAGCAGTCGGACCCCCCTAAACACAAATACGCAGTATTTT. This gives the protein CASSRTPLNTNTQYF.